The next 12 T cell receptor beta chains were all read from a single sample in a study of T cell repertoires in cytomegalovirus infection. Antigens of these TCRs are unknown. A single record per CDR3 protein comes from TCRdb applying MiXCR to the reads. Here the sample spans about 310,000 distinct CDR3 sequences, 25% being singletons. Sequenced material: cultured PBMCs, taken from culture after CMV antigen stimulation. Receptors originate from a human donor in good health (CMV status not recorded). Some clones in this sample may be carry-over from other donors' samples.

The rearrangement links TRBV10-3 to TRBJ1-2; maybe TRBD1 (5 bases). CDR3 length: 13 amino acids. V was trimmed by 4 bases and J by 7 bases, leaving 13 bases between them. Looked up from germline, CDR1 is ENHRY and CDR2 is SYGVKD. CDR3 in amino acids: CAISGSGDRGYTF. The CDR3 DNA follows: TGTGCCATCAGTGGCTCGGGGGATCGTGGCTACACCTTC.

The sample holds many counts of this clonotype. The chain joins TRBV7-2 to TRBJ2-2; 12 nucleotides line up with TRBD2. CDR1 SGHTA and CDR2 FQGNSA come from the germline V gene. V shed 0 bases, J shed 5 bases, and the junction held 7 bases outside the gene matches. The CDR3 sequence is 18 residues long. DNA of the CDR3: TGTGCCAGCAGCTTAGCTCCGACTAGCGGGAGTAGGACCGGGGAGCTGTTTTTT. Translation gives CASSLAPTSGSRTGELFF.

This clonotype was seen many times. The CDR3 sequence is CASSKGGGGSPISNQPQHF. Written as DNA, the CDR3 is TGTGCCAGCTCAAAGGGCGGGGGAGGATCGCCCATTAGCAATCAGCCCCAGCATTTT. The chain joins TRBV7-8 to TRBJ1-5; tentatively, D is TRBD1 (5 bases). Trimming stripped 8 bases from V and 0 bases from J, with 26 bases between. The CDR3 covers 19 residues. The germline V gene has CDR1 SGHVS and CDR2 FQNEAQ. The full variable domain, its missing parts supplied by reference TRBV7-8 and TRBJ1-5, is GAGVSQSPRYKVAKRGQDVALRCDPISGHVSLFWYQQALGQGPEFLTYFQNEAQLDKSGLPSDRFFAERPEGSVSTLKIQRTQQEDSAVYLCASSKGGGGSPISNQPQHFGDGTRLSIL.

This chain links TRBV6-2 or TRBV6-3 with TRBJ2-2; TRBD2 is a possible D gene (6 bases). Trimming stripped 6 bases from V and 1 base from J, with 15 bases between. CDR3 length equals 16 residues. The germline V gene has CDR1 MNHEY and CDR2 SVGEGT. The CDR3 DNA follows: TGTGCCAGCAGCACCCTCCTCGGGAGGAACACCGGGGAGCTGTTTTTT. This encodes CASSTLLGRNTGELFF.

A few counts support this clonotype. V and J are TRBV7-2 and TRBJ2-1, with D tentatively TRBD1 (6 bases). In germline, CDR1 is SGHTA, CDR2 FQGNSA. Trimming removed 3 bases from V and 8 bases from J, with 14 bases in between. This CDR3 is built from 14 residues. The CDR3 spells CASSFTTGWDEQFF. CDR3 nucleotide sequence: TGTGCCAGCAGCTTCACGACAGGATGGGATGAGCAGTTCTTC.

This clonotype was seen a handful of times. The chain links TRBV29-1 to TRBJ2-3, with TRBD2 identical over 15 bases. The germline CDR1 and CDR2 sequences are SQVTM and ANQGSEA. V gave up 6 bases and J gave up 1 base; unmatched junction bases: 8. The CDR3 totals 17 residues. This CDR3 is CSVSGLAGGPGTDTQYF. The CDR3 coding sequence is TGCAGCGTATCCGGACTAGCGGGAGGGCCGGGCACAGATACGCAGTATTTT.

This clonotype came up a few times. V and J are TRBV6-2 or TRBV6-3 and TRBJ2-7; no clear D gene. The V and J ends lost 2 bases and 6 bases respectively, with 8 bases between them. In germline, CDR1 is MNHEY, CDR2 SVGEGT. This CDR3 contains 12 residues. The CDR3 protein is CASSYGVGEQYF. Written as DNA, the CDR3 is TGTGCCAGCAGTTACGGGGTAGGCGAGCAGTACTTC.

This clonotype came up a few times. This sequence joins TRBV4-1 and TRBJ2-1, with 10 bases identical to TRBD2. Germline values: CDR1 MGHRA, CDR2 YSYEKL. Trimming removed 0 bases from V and 6 bases from J; junction bases left unmatched: 11. This CDR3 spans 18 amino acids. The CDR3 is CASSQDGVAGGLANEQFF. The CDR3 nucleotides read TGCGCCAGCAGCCAAGATGGCGTAGCGGGAGGTCTGGCCAATGAGCAGTTCTTC.

This clonotype has just a few counts. This rearrangement joins TRBV4-3 to TRBJ2-2; TRBD2 is a possible D gene (6 bases). Germline assignment: CDR1 LGHNA and CDR2 YSLEER. V dropped 1 base and J dropped 3 bases, with 12 bases sitting between them. The CDR3 contains 16 residues. The CDR3 DNA follows: TGCGCCAGCAGCCAAGCGTCGGCTAGCGACACCGGGGAGCTGTTTTTT. Translating it yields CASSQASASDTGELFF.

This chain connects TRBV7-2 to TRBJ2-5, with D perhaps matching TRBD2 (5 bases). The CDR3 is 15 amino acids. CDR1 SGHTA and CDR2 FQGNSA come from the germline V gene. V was clipped by 1 base and J by 2 bases, with 11 bases between them. CDR3 in amino acids: CASSLGGARQETQYF. The CDR3 nucleotides are TGTGCCAGCAGCTTAGGGGGAGCGCGACAAGAGACCCAGTACTTC.

This clonotype was seen only a few times. The V gene is TRBV19, the J gene TRBJ2-3; 13 positions match TRBD2. This CDR3 region has 16 residues. V was clipped by 5 bases and J by 4 bases; unmatched bases: 6. The germline CDR1 and CDR2 sequences are LNHDA and SQIVND (reference sequence). The chain's CDR3 is CASSLGLAGVPDTQYF. CDR3 DNA sequence: TGTGCCAGTAGTCTCGGACTAGCGGGAGTCCCAGATACGCAGTATTTT.

To note about this clonotype: One end of the junction fails to match germline, which may point to a read error. This chain joins TRBV7-2 and TRBJ2-3; D is unresolved. The length of the CDR3 is 12 residues. The germline V gene has CDR1 SGHTA and CDR2 FQGNSA. CDR3 loop: CANSLMSDTQCF. The CDR3 DNA sequence: TGTGCCAACAGCCTAATGTCAGATACGCAGTGTTTT.